Listed here is a single T cell receptor (beta chain). Its antigen remains unknown. V was pared by 0 bases and J by 5 bases, with 11 bases between. Germline V CDR1 and CDR2: SGDLS, YYNGEE. CDR3 length equals 15 residues. Measured with immunoSEQ multiplex PCR; TCRdb has only the in-frame clones, and not every one. The sample shows roughly 56,000 clones, 91% of them seen only once. This sample was taken from a study of cytomegalovirus exposure and HLA in healthy donors. Overall study: The same platform as the roughly 630 first-cohort repertoires was used for the 90 to 150 validation repertoires, a later analysis reported. Study-wide results and caveats: Cytomegalovirus association was assigned to approximately 180 TCR beta chains. Three CMV-associated chains were confirmed in vitro to be specific for CMV antigens.

The chain has TRBV9 and TRBJ2-2; unclear D gene. The sequenced sample was PBMCs. The origin of this receptor is a woman aged 30 to 39 in good health and CMV-seronegative. DNA of the CDR3: TGTGCCAGCAGCGTAGCTCTCACCCAGACCGGGGAGCTGTTTTTT. Translated, it gives CASSVALTQTGELFF.